This is a list of T cell receptor beta chains from one sample in a study of T cell responses to AZD1222 COVID-19 vaccine. Generated by immunoSEQ multiplex PCR, the TCRdb table keeps only in-frame clones and is missing some. Here the sample spans 130,000 or so clones, roughly nine tenths being singletons. Sequencing was performed on peripheral blood, taken 28 days after the second dose of the MenACWY control vaccine. These receptors were obtained from an adult who received the MenACWY meningococcal vaccine as a control. Both conserved end residues are part of each CDR3. D genes are given only for firm matches. Size is omitted from some rows. Given values are once, few, many or a class for expanded clones.

d_call	j_call	clone_size	v_call	cdr3_nt	cdr3_aa
.	TRBJ1-2	once	TRBV10-3	TGTGCCATCAGCTCCGCAGGGAGCTATGGCTACACCTTC	CAISSAGSYGYTF
TRBD1	TRBJ1-2	.	TRBV19	TGTGCCAGTAGCCCCAGGGGGTTAGACTATGGCTACACCTTC	CASSPRGLDYGYTF
.	TRBJ2-5	once	TRBV19	TGTGCCAGTAGTGTAGTACAGGGTATTGGGCAAGAGACCCAGTACTTC	CASSVVQGIGQETQYF
TRBD1	TRBJ1-3	.	TRBV5-5	TGTGCCAGCAGCCAACAGGGGCCGGGAAACACCATATATTTT	CASSQQGPGNTIYF
TRBD2	TRBJ2-2	.	TRBV11-3	TGTGCCAGCAGCGGCCCTCCCGGGACTAGCACCGGCGACACCGGGGAGCTGTTTTTT	CASSGPPGTSTGDTGELFF
.	TRBJ1-1	.	TRBV30	TGTGCCTGGAGTAGCAGGGGTCCGGTGAACACTGAAGCTTTCTTT	CAWSSRGPVNTEAFF
.	TRBJ2-2	.	TRBV24-1	TGTGCCACCAGTGTGCAGGATACGAACACCGGGGAGCTGTTTTTT	CATSVQDTNTGELFF
.	TRBJ2-2	few	TRBV2	TGTGCCAGCACCAGGGAGAACACCGGGGAGCTGTTTTTT	CASTRENTGELFF
TRBD1	TRBJ2-3	.	TRBV7-2	TGTGCCAGCAGCCAACGGACAGGGGGGACATCTAGCACAGATACGCAGTATTTT	CASSQRTGGTSSTDTQYF
TRBD2	TRBJ2-1	.	TRBV19	TGTGCCAGTAGGACCTTTAGCGGGGGAGGCGCTTACAATGAGCAGTTCTTC	CASRTFSGGGAYNEQFF
.	TRBJ2-1	once	TRBV11-2	TGTGCCAGCAGTTTCGGGACGGTCTCCTACAATGAGCAGTTCTTC	CASSFGTVSYNEQFF
TRBD1	TRBJ1-2	.	TRBV6-2/TRBV6-3	TGTGCCAGCAGTTACTCGGGACAGACCTATGGCTACACCTTC	CASSYSGQTYGYTF
.	TRBJ2-7	.	TRBV6-1	TGTGCCAGCAGTGAACAAGTCTCCTACGAGCAGTACTTC	CASSEQVSYEQYF
.	TRBJ2-2	.	TRBV10-3	TGTGCCATCAGTGAGTCCCCCACCGGGGAGCTGTTTTTT	CAISESPTGELFF
.	TRBJ1-4	.	TRBV24-1	TGTGCCACCAGCTCTGGAGGCGGGAGAAATGAAAAACTGTTTTTT	CATSSGGGRNEKLFF
.	TRBJ2-1	.	TRBV7-9	TGTGCCAGCAGCTTAGATGGGGGGAACTACAATGAGCAGTTCTTC	CASSLDGGNYNEQFF
.	TRBJ2-5	.	TRBV9	TGTGCCAGCAGCGTAGACCCACGGGAGACCCAGTACTTC	CASSVDPRETQYF
TRBD2	TRBJ2-1	once	TRBV4-3	TGCGCCAGCGCCAGGGGACTAGCGGGAGACGGCGAGCAGTTCTTC	CASARGLAGDGEQFF
.	TRBJ1-5	.	TRBV19	TGTGCCAGTACTATCCTTGGGCAGGGGTTATATAGCAATCAGCCCCAGCATTTT	CASTILGQGLYSNQPQHF
TRBD2	TRBJ2-2	.	TRBV9	TGTGCCAGCAGCCCCGGACTAGCGGGAGGGATCGGGGAGCTGTTTTTT	CASSPGLAGGIGELFF
TRBD2	TRBJ2-1	.	TRBV11-2	TGTGCCAGCAGCTTAGTCTTTCCTCGGACTAGCGTCGGTGAGCAGTTCTTC	CASSLVFPRTSVGEQFF
.	TRBJ2-5	.	TRBV5-1	TGCGCCAGCAGCTTGGAGGCGGAAGCCCAAGAGACCCAGTACTTC	CASSLEAEAQETQYF
TRBD1	TRBJ1-1	.	TRBV19	TGTGCCAGTAATGCCGGGACAGGGAGGTTTGGGAACACTGAAGCTTTCTTT	CASNAGTGRFGNTEAFF
TRBD1	TRBJ1-2	.	TRBV5-1	TGCGCCAGCAGCTACACAGGGGGTGACGGCTACACCTTC	CASSYTGGDGYTF
TRBD1	TRBJ2-2	.	TRBV3-1/TRBV3-2	TGTGCCAGCAGCCCCTTACGGACAGGGGGAATCGGGGAGCTGTTTTTT	CASSPLRTGGIGELFF
.	TRBJ1-4	once	TRBV6-6	TGTGCCAGCAGTTACCTACAGGGAACAACTAATGAAAAACTGTTTTTT	CASSYLQGTTNEKLFF
.	TRBJ1-4	.	TRBV6-5	TGTGCCAGCAGTTTCTACGGTGCAACTAATGAAAAACTGTTTTTT	CASSFYGATNEKLFF
.	TRBJ1-4	.	TRBV28	TGTGCCAGCACGACGGGACAACCTAATGAAAAACTGTTTTTT	CASTTGQPNEKLFF
.	TRBJ2-3	.	TRBV7-3	TGTGCCAGCAGCCGCGGGGGCACAGATACGCAGTATTTT	CASSRGGTDTQYF